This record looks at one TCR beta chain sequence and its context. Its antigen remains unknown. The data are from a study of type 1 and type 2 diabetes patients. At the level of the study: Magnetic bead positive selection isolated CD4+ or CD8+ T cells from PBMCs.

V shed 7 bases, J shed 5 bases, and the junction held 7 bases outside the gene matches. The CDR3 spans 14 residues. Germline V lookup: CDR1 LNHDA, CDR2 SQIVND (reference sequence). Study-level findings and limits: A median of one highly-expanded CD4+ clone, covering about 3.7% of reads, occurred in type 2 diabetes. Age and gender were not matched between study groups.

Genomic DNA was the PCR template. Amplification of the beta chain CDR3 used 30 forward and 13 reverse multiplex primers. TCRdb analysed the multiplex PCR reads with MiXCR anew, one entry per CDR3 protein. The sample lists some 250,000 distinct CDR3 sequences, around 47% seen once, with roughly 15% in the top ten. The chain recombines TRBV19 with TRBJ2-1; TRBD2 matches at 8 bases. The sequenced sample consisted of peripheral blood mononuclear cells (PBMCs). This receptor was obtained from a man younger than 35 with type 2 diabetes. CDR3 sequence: CASISGSSHNEQFF. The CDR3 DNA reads TGTGCCAGTATCAGCGGGAGTTCCCACAATGAGCAGTTCTTC.